This T cell receptor beta chain was recorded in a study of blood T cell repertoires in COVID-19. Across the study: Researchers got acute and convalescent COVID-19 samples from the United States, Italy and Spain. The analysed material was cDNA or gDNA that came from T cells, B-cell-depleted T cells, or PBMCs.

Per the original data handling: Counts of nucleated cells, estimated from reference gene primer amplification, were obtained. Clones were sequenced by immunoSEQ multiplex PCR, and TCRdb holds only the in-frame ones, with some missing. The V and J calls and the clone size are those of that table, but D and trimming were determined from the DNA. The sample has 250,000 to 300,000 clones; about 86% are singletons. Germline V gene lookup returns CDR1 SGHRS and CDR2 YFSETQ. V shed 5 bases and J shed 0 bases, with 6 bases lying between them. The CDR3 runs to 14 residues. Enrollment of patients from Seattle took place during active infection, with longitudinal follow-up. This clone was observed a handful of times.

The V call is TRBV5-1, the J call TRBJ1-6; D unresolved. The specimen was peripheral blood. The source of this sequence is a woman in her seventies with COVID-19, enrolled during active disease. The CDR3: CASRQSSYNSPLHF. Here the CDR3 DNA reads TGCGCCAGCAGACAGAGCTCCTATAATTCACCCCTCCACTTT. Filled out from reference TRBV5-1 and TRBJ1-6, the complete variable domain reads KAGVTQTPRYLIKTRGQQVTLSCSPISGHRSVSWYQQTPGQGLQFLFEYFSETQRNKGNFPGRFSGRQFSNSRSEMNVSTLELGDSALYLCASRQSSYNSPLHFGNGTRLTVT.